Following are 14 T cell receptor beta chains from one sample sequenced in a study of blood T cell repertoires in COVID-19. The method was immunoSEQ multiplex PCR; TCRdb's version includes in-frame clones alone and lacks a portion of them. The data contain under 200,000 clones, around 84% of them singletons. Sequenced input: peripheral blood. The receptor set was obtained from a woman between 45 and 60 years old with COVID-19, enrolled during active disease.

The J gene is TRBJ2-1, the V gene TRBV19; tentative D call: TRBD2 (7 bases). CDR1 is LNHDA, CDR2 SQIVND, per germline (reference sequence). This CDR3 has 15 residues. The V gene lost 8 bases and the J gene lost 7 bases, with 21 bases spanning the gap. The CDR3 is CASRALGGGKNEQFF. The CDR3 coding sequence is TGTGCCAGTCGCGCCCTGGGCGGGGGCAAGAATGAGCAGTTCTTC.

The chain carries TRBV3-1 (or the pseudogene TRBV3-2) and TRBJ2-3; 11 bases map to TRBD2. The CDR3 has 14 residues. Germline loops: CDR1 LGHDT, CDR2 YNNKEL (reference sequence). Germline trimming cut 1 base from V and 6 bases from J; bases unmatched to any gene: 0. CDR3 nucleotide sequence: TGTGCCAGCAGCCAAGGACTAGCGGGGGATACGCAGTATTTT. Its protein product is CASSQGLAGDTQYF.

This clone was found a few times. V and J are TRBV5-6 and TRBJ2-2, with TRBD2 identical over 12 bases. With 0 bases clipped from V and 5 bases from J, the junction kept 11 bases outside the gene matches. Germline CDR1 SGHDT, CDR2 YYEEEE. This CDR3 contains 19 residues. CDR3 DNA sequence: TGTGCCAGCAGCTTGGAGTCTAGCGGGGGGGCCGTCGGTACCGGGGAGCTGTTTTTT. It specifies CASSLESSGGAVGTGELFF.

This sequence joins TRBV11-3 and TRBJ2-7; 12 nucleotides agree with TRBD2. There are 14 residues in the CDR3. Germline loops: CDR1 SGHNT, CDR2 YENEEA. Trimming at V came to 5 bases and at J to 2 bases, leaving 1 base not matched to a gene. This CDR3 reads CASSPSGGAYEQYF. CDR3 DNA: TGTGCCAGCAGCCCTAGCGGGGGGGCCTACGAGCAGTACTTC.

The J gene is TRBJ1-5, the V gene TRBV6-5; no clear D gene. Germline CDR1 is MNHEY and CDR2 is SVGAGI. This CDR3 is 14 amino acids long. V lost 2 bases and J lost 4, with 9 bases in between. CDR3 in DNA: TGTGCCAGCAGTTACCCCGAGATTAATCAGCCCCAGCATTTT. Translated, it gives CASSYPEINQPQHF.

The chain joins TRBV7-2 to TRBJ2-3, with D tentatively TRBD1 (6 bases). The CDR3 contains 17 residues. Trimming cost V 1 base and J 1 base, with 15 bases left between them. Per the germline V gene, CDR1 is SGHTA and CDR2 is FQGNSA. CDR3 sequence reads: CASSLEWGRGGTDTQYF. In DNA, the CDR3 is TGTGCCAGCAGCTTAGAGTGGGGCAGGGGAGGCACAGATACGCAGTATTTT.

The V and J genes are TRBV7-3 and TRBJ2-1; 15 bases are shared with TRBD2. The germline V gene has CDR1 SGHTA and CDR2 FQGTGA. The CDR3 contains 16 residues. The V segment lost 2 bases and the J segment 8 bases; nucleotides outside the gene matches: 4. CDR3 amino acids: CASSLLGLAGGHEQFF. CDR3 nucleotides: TGTGCCAGCAGCTTACTGGGACTAGCGGGGGGACATGAGCAGTTCTTC.

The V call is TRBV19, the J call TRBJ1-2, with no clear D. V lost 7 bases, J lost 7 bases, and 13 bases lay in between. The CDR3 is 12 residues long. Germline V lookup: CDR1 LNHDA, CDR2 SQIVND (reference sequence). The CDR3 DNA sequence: TGTGCCAGTACCCCCGGGAGTTTTGGCTACACCTTC. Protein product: CASTPGSFGYTF.

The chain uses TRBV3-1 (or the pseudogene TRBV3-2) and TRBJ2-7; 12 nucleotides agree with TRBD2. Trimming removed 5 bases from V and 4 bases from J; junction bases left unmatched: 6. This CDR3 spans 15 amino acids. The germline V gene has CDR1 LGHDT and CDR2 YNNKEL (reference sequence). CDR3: CASSKTSGGQYEQYF. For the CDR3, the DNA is TGTGCCAGCAGCAAGACTAGCGGGGGCCAATACGAGCAGTACTTC.

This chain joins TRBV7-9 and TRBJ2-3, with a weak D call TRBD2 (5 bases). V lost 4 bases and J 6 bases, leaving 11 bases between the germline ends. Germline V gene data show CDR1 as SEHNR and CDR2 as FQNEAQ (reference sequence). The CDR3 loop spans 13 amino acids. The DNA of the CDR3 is TGTGCCAGCAGCTCTTTGCGGGTGGATACGCAGTATTTT. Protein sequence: CASSSLRVDTQYF.

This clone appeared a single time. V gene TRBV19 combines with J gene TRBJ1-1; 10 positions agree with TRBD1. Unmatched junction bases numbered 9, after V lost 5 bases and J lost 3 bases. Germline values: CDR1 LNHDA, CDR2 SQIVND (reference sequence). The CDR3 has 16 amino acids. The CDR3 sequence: CASSPDRGVGDTEAFF. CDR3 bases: TGTGCCAGTAGTCCGGACAGGGGGGTCGGCGACACTGAAGCTTTCTTT.

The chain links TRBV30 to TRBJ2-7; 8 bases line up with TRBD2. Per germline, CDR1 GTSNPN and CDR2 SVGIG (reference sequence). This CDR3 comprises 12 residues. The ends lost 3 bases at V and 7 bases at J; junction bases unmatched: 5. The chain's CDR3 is CAWSGGAWEQYF. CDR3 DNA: TGTGCCTGGAGCGGGGGGGCCTGGGAGCAGTACTTC.

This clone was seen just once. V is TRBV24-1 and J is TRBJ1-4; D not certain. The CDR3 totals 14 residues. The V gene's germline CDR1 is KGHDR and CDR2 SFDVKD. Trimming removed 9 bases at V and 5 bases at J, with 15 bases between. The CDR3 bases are TGTGCCACCGGAAATGGAGGACTGAATGAAAAACTGTTTTTT. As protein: CATGNGGLNEKLFF.

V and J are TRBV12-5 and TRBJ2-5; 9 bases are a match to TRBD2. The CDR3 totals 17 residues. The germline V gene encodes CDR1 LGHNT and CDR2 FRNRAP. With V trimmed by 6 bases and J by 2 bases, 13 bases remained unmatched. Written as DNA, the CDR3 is TGTGCTAGTGGAACCGGTGTAGGAGCGGGGGGACAAGAGACCCAGTACTTC. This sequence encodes CASGTGVGAGGQETQYF.